This T cell receptor (beta chain) was profiled in a study of T cell responses to AZD1222 COVID-19 vaccine. Points from the study as a whole: Sampling that yielded the repertoires occurred only after the peak T cell response. Females outnumbered males among donors, who were mostly white British; clonal diversity was possibly underestimated. Within unmutated variant regions lay the reported targets of nearly half of spike-specific TCRs. Seropositive status at baseline applied to only six AZD1222 recipients.

Trimming left V 5 bases short and J 9 bases short, with 14 bases between. Germline CDR1 and CDR2: SEHNR and FQNEAQ (reference sequence). The CDR3 is 14 amino acids. As concerns this clone: Its antigen is not identified.

Clones were read by immunoSEQ multiplex PCR, and TCRdb kept only the in-frame ones, dropping some. Among more than 80,000 clones listed, roughly nine tenths were seen once. The source material was peripheral blood, sampled 28 days after the second AZD1222 dose. The TCR originated in an adult who received the AZD1222 COVID-19 vaccine. The chain employs TRBV7-9 and TRBJ1-6; D not resolved. The CDR3 nucleotides are TGTGCCAGCAGCCCCCAGGTTCACGCTTCACCCCTCCACTTT. Protein sequence: CASSPQVHASPLHF.